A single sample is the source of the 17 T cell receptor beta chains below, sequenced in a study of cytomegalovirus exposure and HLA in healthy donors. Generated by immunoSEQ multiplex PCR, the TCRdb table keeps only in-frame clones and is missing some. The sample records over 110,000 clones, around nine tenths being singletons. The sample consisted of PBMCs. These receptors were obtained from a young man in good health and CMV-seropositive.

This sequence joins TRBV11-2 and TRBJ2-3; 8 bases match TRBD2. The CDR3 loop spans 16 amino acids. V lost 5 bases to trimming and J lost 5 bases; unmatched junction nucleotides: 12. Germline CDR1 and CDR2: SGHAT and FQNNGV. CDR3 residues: CASSPWTSFGKDTQYF. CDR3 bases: TGTGCCAGCAGCCCCTGGACTAGCTTTGGGAAAGATACGCAGTATTTT.

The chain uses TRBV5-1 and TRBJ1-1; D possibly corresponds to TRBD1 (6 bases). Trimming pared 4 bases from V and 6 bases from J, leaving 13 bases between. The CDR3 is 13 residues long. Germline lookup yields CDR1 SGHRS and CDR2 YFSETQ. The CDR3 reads CASSPMTGPEAFF. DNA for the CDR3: TGCGCCAGCAGCCCGATGACAGGCCCTGAAGCTTTCTTT.

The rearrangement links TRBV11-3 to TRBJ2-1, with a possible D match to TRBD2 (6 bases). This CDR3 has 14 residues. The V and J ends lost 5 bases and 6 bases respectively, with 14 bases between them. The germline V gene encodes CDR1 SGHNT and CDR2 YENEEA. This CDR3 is CASSRSEGFNEQFF. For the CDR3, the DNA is TGTGCCAGCAGCCGGTCGGAGGGCTTCAATGAGCAGTTCTTC.

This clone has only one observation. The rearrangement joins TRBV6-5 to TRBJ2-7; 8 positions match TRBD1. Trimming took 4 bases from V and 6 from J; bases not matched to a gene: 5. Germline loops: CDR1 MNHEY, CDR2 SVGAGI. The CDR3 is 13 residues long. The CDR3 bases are TGTGCCAGCAGTTCGTCAGGGGGCACCGAGCAGTACTTC. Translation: CASSSSGGTEQYF.

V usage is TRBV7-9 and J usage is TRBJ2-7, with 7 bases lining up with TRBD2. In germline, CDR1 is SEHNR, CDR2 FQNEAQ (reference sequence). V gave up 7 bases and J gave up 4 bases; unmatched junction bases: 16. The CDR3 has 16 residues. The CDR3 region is CASTRSGIPGGYEQYF. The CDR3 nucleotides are TGTGCCAGCACCCGTAGCGGCATCCCCGGGGGGTACGAGCAGTACTTC.

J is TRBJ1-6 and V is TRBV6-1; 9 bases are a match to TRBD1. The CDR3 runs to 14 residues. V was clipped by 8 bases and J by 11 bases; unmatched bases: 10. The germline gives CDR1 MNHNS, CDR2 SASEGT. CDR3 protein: CASAGQGDWAPLHF. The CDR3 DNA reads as TGTGCCAGCGCGGGACAGGGAGACTGGGCACCCCTCCACTTT.

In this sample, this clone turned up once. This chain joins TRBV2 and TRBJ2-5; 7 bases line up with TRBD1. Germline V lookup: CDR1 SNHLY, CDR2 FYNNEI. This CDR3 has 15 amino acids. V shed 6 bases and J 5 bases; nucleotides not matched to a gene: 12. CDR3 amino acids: CASRVDRAIGETQYF. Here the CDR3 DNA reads TGTGCCAGCAGAGTCGACAGGGCGATAGGGGAGACCCAGTACTTC.

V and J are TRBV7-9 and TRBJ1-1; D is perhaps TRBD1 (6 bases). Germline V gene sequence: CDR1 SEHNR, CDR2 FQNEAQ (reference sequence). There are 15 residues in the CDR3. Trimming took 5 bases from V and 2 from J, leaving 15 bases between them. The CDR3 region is CASSPLRDINTEAFF. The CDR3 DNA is TGTGCCAGCAGCCCTCTCCGGGACATCAACACTGAAGCTTTCTTT. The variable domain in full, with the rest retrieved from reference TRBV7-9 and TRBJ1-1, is DTGVSQNPRHKITKRGQNVTFRCDPISEHNRLYWYRQTLGQGPEFLTYFQNEAQLEKSRLLSDRFSAERPKGSFSTLEIQRTEQGDSAMYLCASSPLRDINTEAFFGQGTRLTVV.

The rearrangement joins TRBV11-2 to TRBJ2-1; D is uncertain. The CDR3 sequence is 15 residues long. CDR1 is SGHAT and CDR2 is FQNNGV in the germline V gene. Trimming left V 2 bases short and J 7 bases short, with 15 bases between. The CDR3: CASSLSTYGLNEQFF. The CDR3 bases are TGTGCCAGCAGCTTATCCACCTATGGTTTGAATGAGCAGTTCTTC.

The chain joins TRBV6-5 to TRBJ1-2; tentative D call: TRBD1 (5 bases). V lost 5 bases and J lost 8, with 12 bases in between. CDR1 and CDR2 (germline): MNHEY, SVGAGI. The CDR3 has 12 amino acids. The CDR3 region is CASSTSTGGYTF. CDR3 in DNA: TGTGCCAGCAGTACTTCTACAGGCGGCTACACCTTC.

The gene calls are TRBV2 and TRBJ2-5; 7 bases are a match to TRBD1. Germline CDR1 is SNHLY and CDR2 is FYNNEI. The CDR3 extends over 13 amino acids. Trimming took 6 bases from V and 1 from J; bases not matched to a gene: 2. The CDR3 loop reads CASRGTVQETQYF. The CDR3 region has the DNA TGTGCCAGCAGGGGGACAGTCCAAGAGACCCAGTACTTC.

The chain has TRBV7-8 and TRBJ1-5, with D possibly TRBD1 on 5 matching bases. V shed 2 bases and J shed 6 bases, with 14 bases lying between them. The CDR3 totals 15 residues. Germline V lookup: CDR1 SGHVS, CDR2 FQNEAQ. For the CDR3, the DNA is TGTGCCAGCAGCTTAATGGCAGTTAGGGGTCAGCCCCAGCATTTT. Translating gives CASSLMAVRGQPQHF.

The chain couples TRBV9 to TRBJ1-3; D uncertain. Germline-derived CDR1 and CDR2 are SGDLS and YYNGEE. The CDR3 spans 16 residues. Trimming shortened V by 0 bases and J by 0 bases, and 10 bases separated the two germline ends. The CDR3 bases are TGTGCCAGCAGCGTAGGGGCACCCAGCTCTGGAAACACCATATATTTT. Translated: CASSVGAPSSGNTIYF.

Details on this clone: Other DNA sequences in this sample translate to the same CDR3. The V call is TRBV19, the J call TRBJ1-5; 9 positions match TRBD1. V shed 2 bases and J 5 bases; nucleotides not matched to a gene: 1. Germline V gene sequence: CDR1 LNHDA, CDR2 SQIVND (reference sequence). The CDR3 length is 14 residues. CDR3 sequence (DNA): TGTGCCAGTAGTATATGGACAGGGGATCAGCCCCAGCATTTT. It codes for CASSIWTGDQPQHF.

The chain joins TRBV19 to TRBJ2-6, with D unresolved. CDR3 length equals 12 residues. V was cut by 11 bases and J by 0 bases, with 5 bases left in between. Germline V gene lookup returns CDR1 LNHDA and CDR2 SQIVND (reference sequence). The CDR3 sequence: CAGSSGANVLTF. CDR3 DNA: TGTGCCGGCAGCTCTGGGGCCAACGTCCTGACTTTC. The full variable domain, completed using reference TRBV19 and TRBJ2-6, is DGGITQSPKYLFRKEGQNVTLSCEQNLNHDAMYWYRQDPGQGLRLIYYSQIVNDFQKGDIAEGYSVSREKKESFPLTVTSAQKNPTAFYLCAGSSGANVLTFGAGSRLTVL.

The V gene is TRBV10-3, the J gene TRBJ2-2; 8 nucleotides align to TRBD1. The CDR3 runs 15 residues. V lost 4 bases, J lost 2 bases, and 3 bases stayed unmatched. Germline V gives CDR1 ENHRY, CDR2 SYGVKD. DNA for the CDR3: TGTGCCATCAGTGTCACAGGGGGTAACACCGGGGAGCTGTTTTTT. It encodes CAISVTGGNTGELFF.

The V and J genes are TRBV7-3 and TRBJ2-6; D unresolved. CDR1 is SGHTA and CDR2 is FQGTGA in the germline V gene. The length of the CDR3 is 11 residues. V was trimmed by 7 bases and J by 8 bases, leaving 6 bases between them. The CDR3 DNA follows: TGTGCCAGCACCTCTTCCAACGTCCTGACTTTC. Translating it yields CASTSSNVLTF. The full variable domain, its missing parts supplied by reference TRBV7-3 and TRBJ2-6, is GAGVSQTPSNKVTEKGKYVELRCDPISGHTALYWYRQSLGQGPEFLIYFQGTGAADDSGLPNDRFFAVRPEGSVSTLKIQRTERGDSAVYLCASTSSNVLTFGAGSRLTVL.